Below are 26 T cell receptor beta chains sequenced from a single sample in a study of CD8 T cells in ankylosing spondylitis. Findings and caveats of the study: Among TCR beta sequences, a motif of several highly homologous variants appeared characteristic of ankylosing spondylitis blood.

Each CDR3 protein is one row after TCRdb ran MiXCR on the 5' RACE reads. Of around 390,000 distinct CDR3 sequences listed, 20% to 25% are singletons. What these receptors recognize is not known. Sequenced: blood, either unsorted or a sorted T cell fraction (not recorded which). These receptors all come from a male donor with ankylosing spondylitis.

This clonotype was seen more than once but under ten times. This sequence joins TRBV20-1 and TRBJ2-7; no firm D call. Trimming took 5 bases from V and 3 from J, leaving 11 bases between them. Germline CDR1 and CDR2: DFQATT and SNEGSKA (reference sequence). This CDR3 spans 12 amino acids. The CDR3 loop is CSAQGLIYEQYF. CDR3 bases: TGCAGTGCTCAAGGTCTCATCTACGAGCAGTACTTC.

This chain links TRBV4-1 with TRBJ2-3; unclear D gene. The V end lost 1 base, the J end lost 2 bases, and 10 bases lay between the germline ends. The length of the CDR3 is 15 residues. Germline V gene lookup returns CDR1 MGHRA and CDR2 YSYEKL. In nucleotides, the CDR3 is TGCGCCAGCAGCCAAGTGTGGGATCCCACAGATACGCAGTATTTT. Its protein product is CASSQVWDPTDTQYF.

This chain links TRBV10-3 with TRBJ2-2, with D perhaps TRBD1 (6 bases). The germline V gene encodes CDR1 ENHRY and CDR2 SYGVKD. Trimming shortened V by 3 bases and J by 7 bases, and 9 bases separated the two germline ends. The CDR3 length is 13 residues. CDR3 nucleotides: TGTGCCATCAGTGAAAAGGGGGTCGGGGAGCTGTTTTTT. This codes for CAISEKGVGELFF.

This clonotype was picked up a small number of times. The chain joins TRBV5-1 to TRBJ2-6; D unresolved. Per the germline V gene, CDR1 is SGHRS and CDR2 is YFSETQ. This CDR3 region has 15 residues. Trimming removed 0 bases from V and 2 bases from J, with 6 bases in between. CDR3 amino acids: CASSLGWAGANVLTF. The CDR3, as DNA: TGCGCCAGCAGCTTGGGGTGGGCTGGGGCCAACGTCCTGACTTTC. Combining the CDR3 with reference TRBV5-1 and TRBJ2-6 gives the whole variable domain KAGVTQTPRYLIKTRGQQVTLSCSPISGHRSVSWYQQTPGQGLQFLFEYFSETQRNKGNFPGRFSGRQFSNSRSEMNVSTLELGDSALYLCASSLGWAGANVLTFGAGSRLTVL.

This clonotype has only a few counts. The chain carries TRBV15 and TRBJ2-7, with 10 bases that match TRBD2. The germline V gene has CDR1 LNHNV and CDR2 YYDKDF (reference sequence). This CDR3 spans 16 amino acids. V shed 3 bases and J 0 bases; nucleotides not matched to a gene: 5. In nucleotides, the CDR3 is TGTGCCACCAGCAGGAAGTCTAGCGGGAGCTCCTACGAGCAGTACTTC. This codes for CATSRKSSGSSYEQYF.

In its sample, this clonotype was seen a few times. The rearrangement links TRBV29-1 to TRBJ1-4, with D unclear. This CDR3 spans 14 amino acids. Germline V gene sequence: CDR1 SQVTM, CDR2 ANQGSEA. V lost 0 bases, J lost 2 bases, and 7 bases lay in between. This CDR3 is CSVEETGTNEKLFF. CDR3 DNA sequence: TGCAGCGTTGAAGAGACCGGGACTAATGAAAAACTGTTTTTT.

This chain connects TRBV15 to TRBJ1-3; no definite D call. The germline V gene has CDR1 LNHNV and CDR2 YYDKDF (reference sequence). Trimming pared 4 bases from V and 2 bases from J, leaving 15 bases between. The CDR3 covers 16 residues. The DNA for the CDR3 is TGTGCCACCAGCACCCGTCCTGGGCCGACTGGAAACACCATATATTTT. This translates into CATSTRPGPTGNTIYF.

The chain is built from TRBV7-2 and TRBJ2-2; 7 bases map to TRBD2. V shed 5 bases and J 5 bases; nucleotides not matched to a gene: 5. Germline V gives CDR1 SGHTA, CDR2 FQGNSA. This CDR3 spans 14 amino acids. The CDR3: CASSRLGGTGELFF. CDR3 DNA sequence: TGTGCCAGCAGCCGCCTCGGGGGGACCGGGGAGCTGTTTTTT.

This clonotype was recorded once. J is TRBJ2-7 and V is TRBV3-1, with D possibly being TRBD2 (5 bases). Trimming shortened V by 3 bases and J by 7 bases, and 13 bases separated the two germline ends. Germline V gene data show CDR1 as LGHDT and CDR2 as YNNKEL (reference sequence). This CDR3 contains 13 residues. CDR3 nucleotides: TGTGCCAGCAGCCATATCGGGGTCGGGGAGCAGTACTTC. Amino acid sequence: CASSHIGVGEQYF.

This chain uses TRBV4-2 with TRBJ2-5; D is possibly TRBD2 (6 bases). The ends were cut back, 4 bases at V and 4 bases at J, with 19 bases in the middle. Germline CDR1 LGHNA, CDR2 YNFKEQ. The CDR3 runs to 16 residues. CDR3 bases: TGTGCCAGCAGCCGACGGGGGTCCAGCCCTCCAGAGACCCAGTACTTC. This codes for CASSRRGSSPPETQYF.

This clonotype was detected once. V gene TRBV5-1 combines with J gene TRBJ2-5; possible D gene TRBD1, 6 bases. Germline values: CDR1 SGHRS, CDR2 YFSETQ. The length of the CDR3 is 15 residues. The V end lost 0 bases, the J end lost 1 base, and 10 bases lay between the germline ends. The CDR3 DNA follows: TGCGCCAGCAGCTTGGCCAGGACAGTCCAAGAGACCCAGTACTTC. Protein sequence: CASSLARTVQETQYF.

As concerns this clonotype: One end of the junction varies from germline; a read error may be responsible. The chain has TRBV6-1 and TRBJ1-1; TRBD1 matches 7 bases. Germline assignment: CDR1 MNHNS and CDR2 SASEGT. The CDR3 sequence is 13 residues long. CDR3 region: CTSSDRVPAEAFF. DNA for the CDR3: TGTACCAGCAGCGACAGGGTGCCGGCTGAAGCTTTCTTT.

This clonotype has just a few counts. CDR3 DNA sequence: TGTGCCAGCAGCTTGACGCCTTGGGATCAGCCCCAGCATTTT. It translates to CASSLTPWDQPQHF. The chain carries TRBV7-2 and TRBJ1-5; D is unresolved. This CDR3 region has 14 residues. Trimming stripped 3 bases from V and 5 bases from J, with 11 bases between. Germline CDR1 and CDR2: SGHTA and FQGNSA.

In this sample, this clonotype turned up a few times. V is TRBV7-3 and J is TRBJ2-1; 9 bases line up with TRBD2. Germline values: CDR1 SGHTA, CDR2 FQGTGA. Losses at the gene ends were 6 bases for V and 10 bases for J; bases not matched to a gene: 10. The CDR3 is 14 residues long. The CDR3 DNA reads as TGTGCCAGCAGTCCTAGCGGGACCCTCGGGGAGCAGTTCTTC. As protein: CASSPSGTLGEQFF. The full variable domain, completed using reference TRBV7-3 and TRBJ2-1, is GAGVSQTPSNKVTEKGKYVELRCDPISGHTALYWYRQSLGQGPEFLIYFQGTGAADDSGLPNDRFFAVRPEGSVSTLKIQRTERGDSAVYLCASSPSGTLGEQFFGPGTRLTVL.

The rearrangement uses TRBV4-1 and TRBJ1-3; D uncertain. In germline, CDR1 is MGHRA, CDR2 YSYEKL. CDR3 size: 19 residues. Trimming took off 0 bases at V and 1 base at J, with 19 bases between the two ends. CDR3 coding DNA: TGCGCCAGCAGCCAAGAGGTGGTTATCGGTATGGGATCTGGAAACACCATATATTTT. It codes for CASSQEVVIGMGSGNTIYF.

This chain uses TRBV5-1 with TRBJ1-5; 8 bases match TRBD1. The germline gives CDR1 SGHRS, CDR2 YFSETQ. There are 15 residues in the CDR3. J gave up 7 bases and V 1 base, and 7 bases lay outside the gene matches. The CDR3 sequence: CASSLRGQGGQPQHF. CDR3 nucleotides: TGCGCCAGCAGCTTGAGAGGACAGGGAGGACAGCCCCAGCATTTT.

The chain carries TRBV4-2 and TRBJ1-4; D is uncertain. CDR3 length: 16 amino acids. V shed 2 bases and J shed 0 bases, with 10 bases lying between them. Germline V gene sequence: CDR1 LGHNA, CDR2 YNFKEQ. CDR3 residues: CASSQRTLTTNEKLFF. DNA of the CDR3: TGTGCCAGCAGCCAAAGGACCTTAACAACTAATGAAAAACTGTTTTTT.

V gene TRBV7-2 combines with J gene TRBJ1-5, with D possibly matching TRBD1 (6 bases). In germline, CDR1 is SGHTA, CDR2 FQGNSA. The CDR3 runs to 13 residues. The V gene lost 4 bases and the J gene lost 4 bases, with 8 bases spanning the gap. This CDR3 reads CASSYRDNQPQHF. CDR3 in DNA: TGTGCCAGCAGCTACAGGGATAATCAGCCCCAGCATTTT.

The chain is built from TRBV12-3 or TRBV12-4 and TRBJ1-1; D may be TRBD1 (6 bases). V gave up 7 bases and J gave up 9 bases, with 21 bases separating them. The CDR3 length is 14 residues. CDR3 DNA: TGTGCCAGCACCCTTGCCGGGACACCAAGCCAAGCTTTCTTT. Translated, it gives CASTLAGTPSQAFF.

The gene calls are TRBV7-2 and TRBJ2-2; D is perhaps TRBD1 (6 bases). CDR1 and CDR2 (germline): SGHTA, FQGNSA. The CDR3 length is 14 residues. V lost 5 bases and J 2 bases, leaving 9 bases between the germline ends. The CDR3 spells CASSTGFNTGELFF. In nucleotides, the CDR3 is TGTGCCAGCAGCACAGGGTTCAACACCGGGGAGCTGTTTTTT.

This clonotype showed up just a few times. This chain uses TRBV11-3 with TRBJ2-1; the D gene is possibly TRBD1 (6 bases). V lost 5 bases to trimming and J lost 7 bases, with 18 bases between them. This CDR3 region has 15 residues. Germline V lookup: CDR1 SGHNT, CDR2 YENEEA. The CDR3 coding sequence is TGTGCCAGCAGCCCTTTAGGGGGAGTATCAAATGAGCAGTTCTTC. Protein sequence: CASSPLGGVSNEQFF.

This clonotype has a handful of counts. V gene TRBV6-1 combines with J gene TRBJ2-1; no clear D gene. V lost 7 bases and J 5 bases, leaving 6 bases between the germline ends. The CDR3 runs 11 residues. Germline V gives CDR1 MNHNS, CDR2 SASEGT. CDR3 protein: CASNKNNEQFF. CDR3 sequence (DNA): TGTGCCAGCAATAAAAACAATGAGCAGTTCTTC.

This clonotype has more than one count but fewer than ten. The chain recombines TRBV28 with TRBJ2-1, with D uncertain. Germline V gene sequence: CDR1 MDHEN, CDR2 SYDVKM. Between the trimmed V and J ends, which lost 3 bases and 10 bases, there was a span of 19 bases. This CDR3 is built from 15 residues. The chain's CDR3 is CASSLPRGSKEEQFF. The CDR3 region has the DNA TGTGCCAGCAGTTTGCCTCGCGGTAGCAAGGAAGAGCAGTTCTTC.

The chain recombines TRBV29-1 with TRBJ1-2; D call uncertain. This CDR3 is built from 15 residues. CDR1 is SQVTM and CDR2 is ANQGSEA in the germline V gene. V lost 2 bases, J lost 3 bases, and 16 bases lay in between. Written as DNA, the CDR3 is TGCAGCGTTGAAATGTACAGCCGGGAGGACTATGGCTACACCTTC. Its protein is CSVEMYSREDYGYTF.

The chain recombines TRBV2 with TRBJ2-2, with D unclear. The CDR3 runs 15 residues. V shed 4 bases and J shed 2 bases, with 11 bases lying between them. Germline values: CDR1 SNHLY, CDR2 FYNNEI. The CDR3 bases are TGTGCCAGCAGTGTTTTTGACCTTAACACCGGGGAGCTGTTTTTT. Translating it yields CASSVFDLNTGELFF.

The CDR3 sequence is CATSRDKTYEQYF. The DNA of the CDR3 is TGTGCCACCTCCCGGGACAAAACTTACGAGCAGTACTTC. The rearrangement uses TRBV10-3 and TRBJ2-7, with TRBD1 as a possible D gene (6 bases). Trimming removed 10 bases at V and 4 bases at J, with 17 bases between. CDR1 and CDR2 (germline): ENHRY, SYGVKD. The CDR3 length is 13 residues.